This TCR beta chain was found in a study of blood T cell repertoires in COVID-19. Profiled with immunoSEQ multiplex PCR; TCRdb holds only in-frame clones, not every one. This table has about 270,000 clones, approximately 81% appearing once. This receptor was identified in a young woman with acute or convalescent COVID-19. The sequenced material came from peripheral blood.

For the CDR3, the DNA is TGTGCCAGCAGTGAAGTCCTAACCACAGATACGCAGTATTTT. Translated: CASSEVLTTDTQYF. The chain carries TRBV25-1 and TRBJ2-3; D is unclear. The CDR3 length is 14 residues. CDR1 and CDR2 from the germline V gene are MGHDK and SYGVNS. Deletions cut 2 bases from V and 2 bases from J, with 8 bases between.